These T cell receptor beta chains were read from a single sample in a study of blood T cell repertoires in COVID-19. Some clones are missing from TCRdb's copy, which holds only in-frame ones; the method was immunoSEQ multiplex PCR. The table has 85,000 to 120,000 clones, roughly 86% seen once. Sequencing was done on a sample of peripheral blood. Receptors originate from a middle-aged man with active or convalescent COVID-19. Each CDR3 is given with its conserved first and last residue. Fields, in order: D gene, J gene, clone size, V gene, CDR3 DNA, CDR3 protein. A D gene is named only where the DNA matches it firmly. Clone size appears in some rows only: once, few, many, or a class for an expanded clone.

. | TRBJ1-1 | . | TRBV7-2 | TGTGCCAGCTCCTCTCCCGGGACACACACTGAAGCTTTCTTT | CASSSPGTHTEAFF
TRBD1 | TRBJ1-6 | . | TRBV2 | TGTGCCAGCACCGATAGACAGGGAGAATCACCCCTCCACTTT | CASTDRQGESPLHF
TRBD1 | TRBJ1-6 | few | TRBV7-9 | TGTGCCAGCAGCCGCACAGGGGTCGGGAATTCACCCCTCCACTTT | CASSRTGVGNSPLHF
. | TRBJ1-1 | . | TRBV12-3/TRBV12-4 | TGTGCCAGCAGCCAGGACAGGAACACTGAAGCTTTCTTT | CASSQDRNTEAFF
. | TRBJ1-6 | . | TRBV5-4 | TGTGCCAGCAGCTCGGACAGAGGTTATAATTCACCCCTCCACTTT | CASSSDRGYNSPLHF
. | TRBJ1-1 | . | TRBV5-1 | TGCGCCAGCAAAACCGACACAGCTAACACTGAAGCTTTCTTT | CASKTDTANTEAFF
. | TRBJ1-4 | once | TRBV27 | TGTGCCAGCAGTTGGTCGGGACACCGTAATGAAAAACTGTTTTTT | CASSWSGHRNEKLFF
. | TRBJ1-1 | . | TRBV30 | TGTGCCTGGAGTGTACGATCACAGAGAGTTACTGAAGCTTTCTTT | CAWSVRSQRVTEAFF
. | TRBJ1-2 | once | TRBV2 | TGTGCCAGCAGTGAAGGAAGCTTTTATGGCTACACCTTC | CASSEGSFYGYTF
. | TRBJ2-3 | . | TRBV7-2 | TGTGCCAGCAGCTTAGTCGGCGGCGGGAGCACAGATACGCAGTATTTT | CASSLVGGGSTDTQYF
. | TRBJ2-7 | . | TRBV19 | TGTGCCAAGAGCCGGGACACCATAAGCGAGCAGTACTTC | CAKSRDTISEQYF
TRBD2 | TRBJ2-3 | . | TRBV4-3 | TGCGCCAGCAGCCAGGGACTAGAGATAGATACGCAGTATTTT | CASSQGLEIDTQYF
. | TRBJ2-7 | . | TRBV7-2 | TGTGCCAGCAGGAGGGGGTACGAGCAGTACTTC | CASRRGYEQYF
TRBD1 | TRBJ2-2 | . | TRBV7-9 | TGTGCCAGCAGCCGGACAGGGGGCACCGGGGAGCTGTTTTTT | CASSRTGGTGELFF
TRBD1 | TRBJ1-6 | . | TRBV3-1/TRBV3-2 | TGTGCCAGCAGCCTGACAGGGGCTAATTCACCCCTCCACTTT | CASSLTGANSPLHF
TRBD1 | TRBJ2-1 | . | TRBV19 | TGTGCCAGTCGACAGGGGGCGGGATACAATGAGCAGTTCTTC | CASRQGAGYNEQFF
TRBD2 | TRBJ2-3 | . | TRBV6-1 | TGTGCCAGCAGTGAAGCAGCGGGGGGGCTTTCAGATACGCAGTATTTT | CASSEAAGGLSDTQYF
. | TRBJ2-5 | . | TRBV5-1 | TGCGCCAGCAGCTTGGTAACAGGGAGAACAGGCGAGACCCAGTACTTC | CASSLVTGRTGETQYF
. | TRBJ1-6 | once | TRBV10-2 | TGCGCCAGCAGTGAGTCTGTGAGCTCCTATAATTCACCCCTCCACTTT | CASSESVSSYNSPLHF
. | TRBJ1-2 | . | TRBV25-1 | TGTGCCAGCAGTGAATTGGAGGGGACGCGTGGCTACACCTTC | CASSELEGTRGYTF
TRBD1 | TRBJ1-2 | . | TRBV3-1/TRBV3-2 | TGTGCCAGCAGCCAGGGACAGGGGTTAAGTGGCTACACCTTC | CASSQGQGLSGYTF
. | TRBJ1-6 | . | TRBV6-5 | TGTGCCAGCAGGGGACTTGGTGGGGATAATTCACCCCTCCACTTT | CASRGLGGDNSPLHF
. | TRBJ2-1 | . | TRBV24-1 | TGTGCCACCAGTGATTGGGGGGGGGCTGGGAATGAGCAGTTCTTC | CATSDWGGAGNEQFF
. | TRBJ2-1 | . | TRBV19 | TGTGCCAGTAGTATATATCGAGGGCGAGACAATGAGCAGTTCTTC | CASSIYRGRDNEQFF
. | TRBJ2-3 | . | TRBV6-2/TRBV6-3 | TGTGCCAGCAGTTATTTTGGAGGAGATACGCAGTATTTT | CASSYFGGDTQYF
. | TRBJ2-2 | . | TRBV9 | TGTGCCAGCAGCGTAGGTCCAGGGTACAACACCGGGGAGCTGTTTTTT | CASSVGPGYNTGELFF
TRBD1 | TRBJ1-1 | . | TRBV6-5 | TGTGCCAGCAGTTACGTGGGACAGGGTAGGGCTTTCTTT | CASSYVGQGRAFF
. | TRBJ2-7 | . | TRBV19 | TGTGCCAGTAGTCCACGGGGGACGCGGGGAAAATACGAGCAGTACTTC | CASSPRGTRGKYEQYF
. | TRBJ1-4 | . | TRBV10-1 | TGCGCCAGCAGTGAGTCGACAGGAAATGAAAAACTGTTTTTT | CASSESTGNEKLFF
TRBD2 | TRBJ2-5 | . | TRBV7-2 | TGTGCCAGCACCTTAGGCCCTCTACTAGCGACACAAGAGACCCAGTACTTC | CASTLGPLLATQETQYF
. | TRBJ2-2 | . | TRBV6-5 | TGTGCCAGCAGTTACTACGGTAGCCCGTACACCGGGGAGCTGTTTTTT | CASSYYGSPYTGELFF
TRBD2 | TRBJ2-6 | . | TRBV25-1 | TGTGCCAGCAGTTGGGGCCAGGGAGGGCGGAGATCTTTC | CASSWGQGGRRSF
TRBD1 | TRBJ1-1 | . | TRBV7-2 | TGTGCCAGCAGGGACCGGGACAGATTAAACACTGAAGCTTTCTTT | CASRDRDRLNTEAFF
. | TRBJ2-5 | . | TRBV3-1/TRBV3-2 | TGTGCCAGCAGCCAAGTCAGAGAGACCCAGTACTTC | CASSQVRETQYF
. | TRBJ1-6 | . | TRBV6-4 | TGTGCCAGCAGTGACTCCCCCGGGGGTTCACCCCTCCACTTT | CASSDSPGGSPLHF
TRBD1 | TRBJ1-4 | . | TRBV7-9 | TGTGCCAGCAGCGGGACAGGCATTAGCGAAAAACTGTTTTTT | CASSGTGISEKLFF
. | TRBJ2-7 | . | TRBV9 | TGTGCCAGCAGCGTAGAAGTGGGGCTCTTGGGGGAGCAGTACTTC | CASSVEVGLLGEQYF
. | TRBJ1-2 | . | TRBV21-1 | TGTGCCAGCAGCAAAACCCCGGGGGGGGCCCTTTATGGCTACACCTTC | CASSKTPGGALYGYTF
. | TRBJ2-3 | . | TRBV29-1 | TGCAGCGTTGCCTGGAATAGCGCCGCAGATACGCAGTATTTT | CSVAWNSAADTQYF
TRBD2 | TRBJ2-5 | . | TRBV5-1 | TGCGCCAGCAGCCCTCAGCGGGGGGTCCAAGAGACCCAGTACTTC | CASSPQRGVQETQYF
TRBD1 | TRBJ1-1 | . | TRBV5-1 | TGCGCCAGCAGCAGACAGGGGGCAGTTGAAGCTTTCTTT | CASSRQGAVEAFF
. | TRBJ2-1 | . | TRBV5-5 | TGTGCCAGCAGCTTGCTTTCAGGGAACAATGAGCAGTTCTTC | CASSLLSGNNEQFF
TRBD2 | TRBJ2-1 | . | TRBV3-1/TRBV3-2 | TGTGCCAGCAGCCGGACTAGCGGGGGGGCCGGGGAGCAGTTCTTC | CASSRTSGGAGEQFF
TRBD2 | TRBJ2-1 | . | TRBV20-1 | TGCAGTGCTAGTTTTTCTAGCGGGGGGGTAAACAATGAGCAGTTCTTC | CSASFSSGGVNNEQFF
TRBD1 | TRBJ2-7 | . | TRBV6-5 | TGTGCCAGCAACACCGGGACAGCCTACGAGCAGTACTTC | CASNTGTAYEQYF
. | TRBJ2-1 | once | TRBV9 | TGTGCCAGCAGCCGAAGCAGGGGACGCAGCAATTCCTACAGTGAGCAGTTCTTC | CASSRSRGRSNSYSEQFF
. | TRBJ1-6 | . | TRBV27 | TGTGCCAGCAGTTTGGATTGGTACAGCTCCTATAATTCACCCCTCCACTTT | CASSLDWYSSYNSPLHF
. | TRBJ2-3 | . | TRBV10-3 | TGTGCCCCGAGAGAAGATACGCAGTATTTT | CAPREDTQYF
. | TRBJ1-5 | . | TRBV28 | TGTGCCAGCAGTTTCTTTCAGGGGTTGGAACAGCCCCAGCATTTT | CASSFFQGLEQPQHF
TRBD1 | TRBJ1-5 | few | TRBV11-2 | TGTGCCAGCAGTCTCACAGGGGGTGGCAATCAGCCCCAGCATTTT | CASSLTGGGNQPQHF
TRBD1 | TRBJ1-2 | . | TRBV6-5 | TGTGCCAGCAAGGAACTCGGGACAGGGCCCTATGGCTACACCTTC | CASKELGTGPYGYTF
TRBD1 | TRBJ1-5 | . | TRBV12-5 | TGTGCTAGTGGTTTGAGGGACAGGCTCCTGGGGCAGTTCAATCAGCCCCAGCATTTT | CASGLRDRLLGQFNQPQHF
. | TRBJ2-7 | . | TRBV30 | TGTGCCTGGAGTACCTTAGGCAGGGAGGACGAGCAGTACTTC | CAWSTLGREDEQYF